Following are 26 T cell receptor beta chains from one sample sequenced in a study of Ad26.COV2.S vaccination and SARS-CoV-2 variants. Treatment described: roughly 20 received Ad26.COV2.S at low or high dose, single or two shots; 5 received placebo; per-sample allocation not given. Vaccine and placebo recipients were sampled on day 63 after the first injection. Clones were sequenced by immunoSEQ multiplex PCR, and TCRdb holds only the in-frame ones, with some missing. The sample records about 410,000 clones, around 92% being singletons. The starting material was peripheral blood, obtained in a trial of Ad26.COV2.S vaccine versus placebo. The receptors originated from a person between 18 and 60 years old who received the Ad26.COV2.S COVID-19 vaccine or a placebo.

The gene calls are TRBV5-1 and TRBJ1-2, with D tentatively TRBD1 (5 bases). CDR1 and CDR2 from the germline V gene are SGHRS and YFSETQ. This CDR3 comprises 13 residues. V was trimmed by 3 bases and J by 4 bases, leaving 10 bases between them. CDR3 nucleotides: TGCGCCAGCAGCTCCGGGGGAAGCTATGGCTACACCTTC. As protein: CASSSGGSYGYTF.

This clone was recorded a few times. The chain links TRBV20-1 to TRBJ2-7; D call uncertain. In germline, CDR1 is DFQATT, CDR2 SNEGSKA (reference sequence). The CDR3 runs to 11 residues. The V and J ends lost 5 bases and 4 bases respectively, with 9 bases between them. CDR3 residues: CSALGSYEQYF. The CDR3 DNA is TGCAGTGCTCTTGGGTCGTACGAGCAGTACTTC.

The chain has TRBV28 and TRBJ2-7; TRBD1 matches at 8 bases. This CDR3 is 13 amino acids long. Germline V lookup: CDR1 MDHEN, CDR2 SYDVKM. J gave up 8 bases and V 7 bases, and 10 bases lay outside the gene matches. This CDR3 is CASTGGVRFQQYF. The CDR3 DNA sequence: TGTGCCAGCACAGGGGGCGTCCGTTTCCAGCAGTACTTC. The entire variable domain, with the rest obtained from reference TRBV28 and TRBJ2-7, is as follows: DVKVTQSSRYLVKRTGEKVFLECVQDMDHENMFWYRQDPGLGLRLIYFSYDVKMKEKGDIPEGYSVSREKKERFSLILESASTNQTSMYLCASTGGVRFQQYFGPGTRLTVT.

The chain links TRBV19 to TRBJ1-6; D unclear. CDR1 is LNHDA and CDR2 is SQIVND in the germline V gene (reference sequence). This CDR3 spans 12 amino acids. V shed 1 base and J shed 9 bases, with 4 bases lying between them. This chain's CDR3 is CASSIGSSPLHF. The CDR3 DNA follows: TGTGCCAGTAGTATAGGGAGTTCACCCCTCCACTTT.

The chain combines TRBV5-1 with TRBJ2-7; TRBD1 might be the D (5 bases). The CDR3 has 17 amino acids. Germline V gene lookup returns CDR1 SGHRS and CDR2 YFSETQ. Between the trimmed V and J ends, which lost 0 bases and 0 bases, there was a span of 16 bases. The CDR3 loop is CASSLGPPPGYSYEQYF. The CDR3 nucleotides read TGCGCCAGCAGCTTGGGGCCCCCGCCAGGGTACTCCTACGAGCAGTACTTC. The full variable domain, with the rest looked up from reference TRBV5-1 and TRBJ2-7, is KAGVTQTPRYLIKTRGQQVTLSCSPISGHRSVSWYQQTPGQGLQFLFEYFSETQRNKGNFPGRFSGRQFSNSRSEMNVSTLELGDSALYLCASSLGPPPGYSYEQYFGPGTRLTVT.

This clone was observed once. V and J are TRBV6-5 and TRBJ2-2; D perhaps matches TRBD2 (5 bases). In germline, CDR1 is MNHEY, CDR2 SVGAGI. Trimming cost V 8 bases and J 0 bases, with 10 bases left between them. CDR3 length equals 14 residues. The CDR3 here is CASCRGTNTGELFF. For the CDR3, the DNA is TGTGCCAGCTGTAGAGGGACGAACACCGGGGAGCTGTTTTTT.

This chain connects TRBV19 to TRBJ2-1; 8 positions match TRBD1. Germline CDR1 and CDR2: LNHDA and SQIVND (reference sequence). CDR3 size: 17 residues. V lost 3 bases, J lost 6 bases, and 13 bases stayed unmatched. In DNA form, the CDR3 reads TGTGCCAGTAGTATGGACAGGGTCCGCTTTCCGGGCAATGAGCAGTTCTTC. Translated: CASSMDRVRFPGNEQFF.

This sequence joins TRBV7-2 and TRBJ1-5; D is possibly TRBD1 (5 bases). This CDR3 comprises 15 residues. Germline V lookup: CDR1 SGHTA, CDR2 FQGNSA. Trimming shortened V by 1 base and J by 2 bases, and 9 bases separated the two germline ends. The CDR3 region has the DNA TGTGCCAGCAGCTTAGTGAGAGGGGGCAATCAGCCCCAGCATTTT. Its protein is CASSLVRGGNQPQHF.

The chain is built from TRBV30 and TRBJ1-1; D possibly corresponds to TRBD1 (5 bases). Trimming removed 0 bases from V and 7 bases from J, with 15 bases in between. CDR1 GTSNPN and CDR2 SVGIG come from the germline V gene (reference sequence). The CDR3 length is 14 residues. The CDR3 loop reads CAWSVLLGADEAFF. The CDR3 nucleotides read TGTGCCTGGAGTGTACTATTAGGGGCTGATGAAGCTTTCTTT.

In DNA, the CDR3 is TGCAGTGCTAGTGACTTAACGGAGAAAGCTTTCTTT. Encoded protein: CSASDLTEKAFF. The V gene is TRBV20-1, the J gene TRBJ1-1; D is ambiguous. From germline, CDR1 is DFQATT and CDR2 SNEGSKA (reference sequence). The CDR3 is 12 residues long. The ends were cut back, 3 bases at V and 9 bases at J, with 14 bases in the middle.

V and J are TRBV19 and TRBJ2-1, with 8 nucleotides matching TRBD2. This CDR3 spans 15 amino acids. Germline loops: CDR1 LNHDA, CDR2 SQIVND (reference sequence). The ends lost 4 bases at V and 0 bases at J; junction bases unmatched: 2. CDR3 sequence: CASSSGGSSYNEQFF. The CDR3 DNA reads TGTGCCAGTAGTAGCGGGGGGAGCTCCTACAATGAGCAGTTCTTC.

The chain has TRBV19 and TRBJ2-4; TRBD2 agrees at 9 bases. CDR3 length: 14 amino acids. In germline, CDR1 is LNHDA, CDR2 SQIVND (reference sequence). J lost 9 bases, V lost 10 bases, and 13 bases had no gene match. CDR3 protein: CATSISGLAGIQYF. CDR3 nucleotide sequence: TGTGCCACCAGCATTTCGGGACTAGCAGGCATTCAGTACTTC.

V and J are TRBV7-2 and TRBJ1-5; D uncertain. The CDR3 contains 15 residues. CDR1 and CDR2 from the germline V gene are SGHTA and FQGNSA. V was clipped by 3 bases and J by 4 bases, with 13 bases between them. The CDR3 bases are TGTGCCAGCAGCTTCGGCGGAGGGCGAAATCAGCCCCAGCATTTT. Its translation is CASSFGGGRNQPQHF. The variable domain in full, completed from reference TRBV7-2 and TRBJ1-5, reads GAGVSQSPSNKVTEKGKDVELRCDPISGHTALYWYRQSLGQGLEFLIYFQGNSAPDKSGLPSDRFSAERTGGSVSTLTIQRTQQEDSAVYLCASSFGGGRNQPQHFGDGTRLSIL.

This chain links TRBV6-2 or TRBV6-3 with TRBJ1-6, with no clear D. Looked up from germline, CDR1 is MNHEY and CDR2 is SVGEGT. Trimming removed 2 bases at V and 5 bases at J, with 4 bases between. The CDR3 totals 13 residues. The CDR3 here is CASSYGNNSPLHF. The CDR3 nucleotides are TGTGCCAGCAGTTACGGGAATAATTCACCCCTCCACTTT.

The chain joins TRBV6-2 or TRBV6-3 to TRBJ1-1, with D possibly matching TRBD1 (6 bases). The V end lost 6 bases, the J end lost 5 bases, and 19 bases lay between the germline ends. The germline gives CDR1 MNHEY, CDR2 SVGEGT. The CDR3 extends over 15 amino acids. The CDR3 region has the DNA TGTGCCAGCAGCCCCGCGAACGGGGGCTGGACTGAAGCTTTCTTT. Amino acids: CASSPANGGWTEAFF.

The rearrangement links TRBV7-2 to TRBJ1-6, with 8 bases identical to TRBD1. The V and J ends lost 1 base and 3 bases, in that order; junction bases with no gene match: 5. This CDR3 spans 17 amino acids. CDR1 is SGHTA, CDR2 FQGNSA, per germline. The CDR3 nucleotides are TGTGCCAGCAGCTTAGTCCTCGGGACAGGCTATAATTCACCCCTCCACTTT. This translates into CASSLVLGTGYNSPLHF.

V usage is TRBV27 and J usage is TRBJ2-3; 7 bases align to TRBD1. Germline assignment: CDR1 MNHEY and CDR2 SMNVEV (reference sequence). Trimming removed 2 bases from V and 1 base from J; junction bases left unmatched: 3. The CDR3 runs to 15 residues. Here the CDR3 reads CASSLAGTGTDTQYF. CDR3 in DNA: TGTGCCAGCAGTTTAGCCGGGACAGGCACAGATACGCAGTATTTT.

The CDR3 DNA reads TGTGCCAGCAGCTTAGCGCGCTGGAGGGGGGATGGCTACACCTTC. Translation: CASSLARWRGDGYTF. The chain uses TRBV7-8 and TRBJ1-2; TRBD1 is a possible D gene (6 bases). This CDR3 spans 15 amino acids. Germline V gene data show CDR1 as SGHVS and CDR2 as FQNEAQ. Trimming shortened V by 0 bases and J by 6 bases, and 14 bases separated the two germline ends. Combining the CDR3 with reference TRBV7-8 and TRBJ1-2 gives the whole variable domain GAGVSQSPRYKVAKRGQDVALRCDPISGHVSLFWYQQALGQGPEFLTYFQNEAQLDKSGLPSDRFFAERPEGSVSTLKIQRTQQEDSAVYLCASSLARWRGDGYTFGSGTRLTVV.

This chain joins TRBV25-1 and TRBJ2-4; D unresolved. The V gene lost 4 bases and the J gene lost 7 bases, with 5 bases spanning the gap. Germline V gene data show CDR1 as MGHDK and CDR2 as SYGVNS. CDR3 length: 11 residues. The CDR3 protein is CASSGINIQYF. In DNA, the CDR3 is TGTGCCAGCAGTGGTATTAACATTCAGTACTTC. The variable domain in full, completed from reference TRBV25-1 and TRBJ2-4, reads EADIYQTPRYLVIGTGKKITLECSQTMGHDKMYWYQQDPGMELHLIHYSYGVNSTEKGDLSSESTVSRIRTEHFPLTLESARPSHTSQYLCASSGINIQYFGAGTRLSVL.

The genes are TRBV3-1 (or the pseudogene TRBV3-2) and TRBJ2-7, with D hard to call. Trimming removed 3 bases from V and 1 base from J, with 4 bases in between. The germline gives CDR1 LGHDT, CDR2 YNNKEL (reference sequence). CDR3 length: 12 residues. CDR3 residues: CASSHLSYEQYF. Here the CDR3 DNA reads TGTGCCAGCAGCCACCTGTCCTACGAGCAGTACTTC.

In its sample, this clone was seen once. The J gene is TRBJ2-2, the V gene TRBV2, with TRBD2 identical over 12 bases. Unmatched junction bases numbered 4, after V lost 6 bases and J lost 5 bases. Germline CDR1 and CDR2: SNHLY and FYNNEI. The CDR3 consists of 15 residues. The CDR3 DNA reads as TGTGCCAGCAGATACACTAGCGGGGGGACCGGGGAGCTGTTTTTT. It is translated as CASRYTSGGTGELFF.

The V and J genes are TRBV10-3 and TRBJ2-2; TRBD2 aligns across 7 bases. The CDR3 loop spans 14 amino acids. CDR1 is ENHRY and CDR2 is SYGVKD in the germline V gene. The trim removed 5 bases at V and 0 bases at J, leaving 0 bases unmatched. The chain's CDR3 is CAISLAANTGELFF. CDR3 coding DNA: TGTGCCATCAGTCTAGCGGCGAACACCGGGGAGCTGTTTTTT.

The rearrangement uses TRBV6-5 and TRBJ2-7, with D perhaps matching TRBD1 (6 bases). Germline V gives CDR1 MNHEY, CDR2 SVGAGI. The CDR3 covers 13 residues. The V and J ends lost 8 bases and 1 base respectively, with 12 bases between them. This CDR3 reads CASFQGLSYEQYF. In nucleotides, the CDR3 is TGTGCCAGCTTCCAGGGGTTATCCTACGAGCAGTACTTC.

This clone was observed a few times. The J gene is TRBJ1-1, the V gene TRBV30; 7 nucleotides align to TRBD1. The germline gives CDR1 GTSNPN, CDR2 SVGIG (reference sequence). The CDR3 covers 14 residues. J was trimmed by 1 base and V by 5 bases; bases with no gene match: 7. CDR3 DNA: TGTGCCTGGCGTGGAGGGGGCAGGAACACTGAAGCTTTCTTT. It is translated as CAWRGGGRNTEAFF. The full variable domain, with the rest looked up from reference TRBV30 and TRBJ1-1, is SQTIHQWPATLVQPVGSPLSLECTVEGTSNPNLYWYRQAAGRGLQLLFYSVGIGQISSEVPQNLSASRPQDRQFILSSKKLLLSDSGFYLCAWRGGGRNTEAFFGQGTRLTVV.

V is TRBV9 and J is TRBJ1-2; 7 bases agree with TRBD1. The trim removed 0 bases at V and 3 bases at J, leaving 14 bases unmatched. The length of the CDR3 is 18 residues. CDR1 and CDR2 from the germline V gene are SGDLS and YYNGEE. CDR3 DNA sequence: TGTGCCAGCAGCGTAGCCCTCCTTTCGGACAGGTCTCACTATGGCTACACCTTC. Amino acids: CASSVALLSDRSHYGYTF.

The chain combines TRBV12-3 or TRBV12-4 with TRBJ2-5; D is uncertain. This CDR3 comprises 13 residues. The ends were cut back, 6 bases at V and 4 bases at J, with 12 bases in the middle. Here the CDR3 DNA reads TGTGCCAGCAGGCCACCGGACGGAGAGACCCAGTACTTC. It codes for CASRPPDGETQYF.